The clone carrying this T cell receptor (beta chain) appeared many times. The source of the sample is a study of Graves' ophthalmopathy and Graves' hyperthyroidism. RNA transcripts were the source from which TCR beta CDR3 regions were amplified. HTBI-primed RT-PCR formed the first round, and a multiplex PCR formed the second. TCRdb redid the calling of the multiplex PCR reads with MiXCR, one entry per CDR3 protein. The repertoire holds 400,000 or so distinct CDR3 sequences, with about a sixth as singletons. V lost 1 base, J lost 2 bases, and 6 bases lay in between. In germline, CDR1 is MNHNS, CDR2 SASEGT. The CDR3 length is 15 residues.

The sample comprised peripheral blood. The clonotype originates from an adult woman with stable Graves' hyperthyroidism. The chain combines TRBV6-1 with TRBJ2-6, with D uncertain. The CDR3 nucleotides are TGTGCCAGCAGTGAAGAGTCGACTGGGGCCAACGTCCTGACTTTC. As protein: CASSEESTGANVLTF.